The text below deals with one TCR beta chain. Its antigen remains unknown. This entry belongs to a study of CD8 T cells in Susac syndrome. Whole-study results and caveats: Acknowledgment was made by the study that its TCR sequencing and HLA analysis involved a relatively small number of individuals.

TEMRA cells were enriched by FACS, while CD8+ and CD4+ T cells were obtained through a negative isolation that was performed magnetically. Reverse transcription of about 0.5 to 1 ug RNA used random hexamers. The CDR3 of TCR beta was amplified by immunoSEQ multiplex PCR across 54 Vbeta and 13 Jbeta. MiXCR was run by TCRdb on the immunoSEQ multiplex PCR reads, yielding one entry per CDR3 protein. The sample carries about 190,000 distinct CDR3 sequences, more than 90% recorded once. The CDR3 has 14 residues. Germline V gene lookup returns CDR1 MNHNY and CDR2 SVGAGI (reference sequence). V lost 10 bases, J lost 2 bases, and 9 bases stayed unmatched.

The sequenced material came from CD4+ T cells from PBMCs. The receptor was derived from a human donor with Susac syndrome. The chain recombines TRBV6-6 with TRBJ2-3; 7 positions agree with TRBD1. The DNA for the CDR3 is TGTGCCACTTTCGGGGACAGCCTCACAGATACGCAGTATTTT. It translates to CATFGDSLTDTQYF.